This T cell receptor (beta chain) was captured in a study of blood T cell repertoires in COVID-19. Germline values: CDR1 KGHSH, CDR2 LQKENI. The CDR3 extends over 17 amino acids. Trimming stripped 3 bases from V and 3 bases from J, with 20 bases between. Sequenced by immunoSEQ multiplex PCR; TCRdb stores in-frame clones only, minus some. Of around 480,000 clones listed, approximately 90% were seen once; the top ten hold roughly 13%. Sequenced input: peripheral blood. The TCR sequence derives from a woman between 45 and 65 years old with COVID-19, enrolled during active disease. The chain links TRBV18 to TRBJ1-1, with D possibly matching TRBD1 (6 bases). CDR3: CASSPEQGLLSDTEAFF. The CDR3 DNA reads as TGTGCCAGCTCACCTGAACAGGGTTTACTGTCTGACACTGAAGCTTTCTTT.